This T cell receptor (beta chain) was sequenced in a study of cytomegalovirus exposure and HLA in healthy donors. Overall study findings and caveats: TCR sequences were mostly rare, though some public TCRs occurred in many donors. A few chains linked to CMV were shown in vitro to be specific for CMV antigens. Data from an earlier analysis indicated that most TCR beta V segments were productive either about 87% or about 30% of the time.

This clone occurred a few times. What it binds is not known. The PCR ran on 60 Vbeta and 13 Jbeta primers. Using immunoSEQ multiplex PCR, the repertoire was profiled, and TCRdb retains in-frame clones only, with some absent. The sample gives 40,000 to 55,000 clones, about two thirds of which show up once; around 3.5% is in the top ten. This CDR3 has 17 amino acids. Germline V gene lookup returns CDR1 SNHLY and CDR2 FYNNEI. V lost 3 bases and J 1 base, leaving 16 bases between the germline ends. The chain employs TRBV2 and TRBJ1-3; tentative D call: TRBD1 (6 bases). Material for sequencing was PBMCs. The receptor was derived from a woman aged 25 to 45 in good health and CMV-seronegative. The CDR3 protein is CASSDYSQGFSGNTIYF. Written as DNA, the CDR3 is TGTGCCAGCAGTGACTATTCTCAGGGGTTTTCTGGAAACACCATATATTTT.